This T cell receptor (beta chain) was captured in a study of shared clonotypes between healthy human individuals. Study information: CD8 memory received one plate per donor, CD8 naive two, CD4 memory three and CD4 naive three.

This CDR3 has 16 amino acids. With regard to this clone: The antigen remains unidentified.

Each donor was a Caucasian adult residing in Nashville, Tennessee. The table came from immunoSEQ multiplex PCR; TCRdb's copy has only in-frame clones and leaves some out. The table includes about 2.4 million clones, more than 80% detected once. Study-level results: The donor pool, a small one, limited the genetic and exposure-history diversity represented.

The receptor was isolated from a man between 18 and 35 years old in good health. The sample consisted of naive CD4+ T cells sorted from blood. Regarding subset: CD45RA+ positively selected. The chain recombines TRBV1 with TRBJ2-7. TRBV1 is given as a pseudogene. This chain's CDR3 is CTSSQDFDPAPYEQYF. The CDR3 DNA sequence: TGCACCAGCAGCCAAGATTTCGACCCGGCACCCTACGAGCAGTACTTC.